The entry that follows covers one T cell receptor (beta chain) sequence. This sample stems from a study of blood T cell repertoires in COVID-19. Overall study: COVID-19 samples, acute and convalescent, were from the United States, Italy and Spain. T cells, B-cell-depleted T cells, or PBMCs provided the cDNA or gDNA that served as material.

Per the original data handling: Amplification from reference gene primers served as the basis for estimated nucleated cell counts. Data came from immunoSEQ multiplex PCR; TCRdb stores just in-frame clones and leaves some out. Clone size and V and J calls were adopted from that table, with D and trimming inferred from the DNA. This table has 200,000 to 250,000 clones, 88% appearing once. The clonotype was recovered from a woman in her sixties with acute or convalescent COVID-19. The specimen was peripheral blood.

This chain's CDR3 is CASSVASGGLWTQYF. CDR3 in DNA: TGTGCCAGCAGCGTAGCTAGCGGGGGGCTTTGGACCCAGTACTTC. The V call is TRBV9, the J call TRBJ2-5, with 11 nucleotides matching TRBD2. The germline V gene encodes CDR1 SGDLS and CDR2 YYNGEE. The CDR3 has 15 residues. Losses at the gene ends were 0 bases for V and 7 bases for J; bases not matched to a gene: 5.